This note documents a single T cell receptor beta chain sequence. The repertoire was sequenced with immunoSEQ multiplex PCR; TCRdb's copy has only in-frame clones and lacks some. This table holds 310,000 or so clones, about 87% found once. This sample is part of a study of blood T cell repertoires in COVID-19. Background on the study: Italy, Spain and the United States were the sources of the convalescent and acute COVID-19 samples. The cDNA or gDNA used as material had been derived from T cells, B-cell-depleted T cells, or PBMCs.

V lost 2 bases and J lost 4, with 15 bases in between. The CDR3 is 15 residues long. Germline V gives CDR1 LGHDT, CDR2 YNNKEL (reference sequence). Participants were aged roughly 18 to 90 years, lived in over 20 US areas, and enrolled virtually. In Cohort 3, a recovered donor had either two negative PCRs, clearance, or symptom resolution. The sequence derives from a woman aged 18-35 years who had recovered from COVID-19. Specimen: PBMCs or T cells enriched from blood (not recorded which). The V call is TRBV3-1 (or the pseudogene TRBV3-2), the J call TRBJ2-7; D possibly corresponds to TRBD2 (6 bases). The CDR3 nucleotides are TGTGCCAGCAGCCAAACTAGACTAGTCAGGTACGAGCAGTACTTC. As protein: CASSQTRLVRYEQYF.